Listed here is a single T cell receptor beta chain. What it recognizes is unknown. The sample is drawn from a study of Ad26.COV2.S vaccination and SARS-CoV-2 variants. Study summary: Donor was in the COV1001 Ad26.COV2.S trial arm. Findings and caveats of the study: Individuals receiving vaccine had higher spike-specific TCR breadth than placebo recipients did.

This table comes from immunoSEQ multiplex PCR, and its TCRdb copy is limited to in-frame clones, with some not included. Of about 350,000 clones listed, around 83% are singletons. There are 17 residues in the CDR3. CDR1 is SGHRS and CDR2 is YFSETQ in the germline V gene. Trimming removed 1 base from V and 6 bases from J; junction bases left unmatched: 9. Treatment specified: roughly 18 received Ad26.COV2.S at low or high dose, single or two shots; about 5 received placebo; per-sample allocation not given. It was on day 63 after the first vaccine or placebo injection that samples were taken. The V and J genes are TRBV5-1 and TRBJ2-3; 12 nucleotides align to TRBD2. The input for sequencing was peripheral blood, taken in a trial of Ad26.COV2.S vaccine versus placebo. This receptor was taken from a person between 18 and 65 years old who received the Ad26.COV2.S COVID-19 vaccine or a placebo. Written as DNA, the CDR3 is TGCGCCAGCAGCTTGAATCCCCTAGCGGGAGGGGGGGATACGCAGTATTTT. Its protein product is CASSLNPLAGGGDTQYF.